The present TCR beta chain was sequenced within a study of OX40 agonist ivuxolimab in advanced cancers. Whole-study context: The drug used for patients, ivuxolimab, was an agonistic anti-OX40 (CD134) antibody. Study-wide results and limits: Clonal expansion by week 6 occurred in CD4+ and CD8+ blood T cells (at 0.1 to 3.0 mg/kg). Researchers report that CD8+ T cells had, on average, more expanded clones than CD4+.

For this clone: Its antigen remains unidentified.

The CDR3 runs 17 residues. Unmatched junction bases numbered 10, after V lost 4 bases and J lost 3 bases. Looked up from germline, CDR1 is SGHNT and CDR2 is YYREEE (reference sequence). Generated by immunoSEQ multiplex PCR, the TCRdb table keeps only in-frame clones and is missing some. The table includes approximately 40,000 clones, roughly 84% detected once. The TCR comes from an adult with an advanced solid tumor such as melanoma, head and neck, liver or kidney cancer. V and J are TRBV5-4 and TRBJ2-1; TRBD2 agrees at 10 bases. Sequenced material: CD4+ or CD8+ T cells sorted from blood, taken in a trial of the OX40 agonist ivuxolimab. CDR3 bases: TGTGCCAGCAGCCTACGGACCGGGACTAGCGTCTACAATGAGCAGTTCTTC. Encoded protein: CASSLRTGTSVYNEQFF.